A selection of T cell receptor beta chains follows, all from one sample in a study of vaccination effects on CD4 cells after COVID-19. The table came from immunoSEQ multiplex PCR; TCRdb's copy has only in-frame clones and leaves some out. The table shows 52,000 or so clones, with more than 60% occurring only once. No antigen is known for these receptors. Source: CD4+ T cells from PBMCs cultured with SARS-CoV-2 spike peptides, taken before COVID-19 vaccination. Receptors were obtained from a human donor who received a COVID-19 vaccine. Each CDR3 is given with its conserved first and last residue. The D gene is left open where the match is weak. Size tells how often a clone was seen (once, few, many) or the class of an expanded clone, and some rows leave it out.

clone size | J gene | V gene | D gene | CDR3 protein | CDR3 DNA
- | TRBJ2-2 | TRBV3-1/TRBV3-2 | - | CASSQERERSANTGELFF | TGTGCCAGCAGCCAAGAACGGGAGAGAAGCGCGAACACCGGGGAGCTGTTTTTT
- | TRBJ2-1 | TRBV7-8 | - | CASSPPREDEQFF | TGTGCCAGCAGCCCCCCCCGGGAAGATGAGCAGTTCTTC
- | TRBJ2-1 | TRBV4-1 | - | CASSRDTPSYNEQFF | TGCGCCAGCAGCCGGGACACGCCATCTTACAATGAGCAGTTCTTC
- | TRBJ1-5 | TRBV7-8 | - | CASSLGRVSNQPQHF | TGTGCCAGCAGCTTAGGCAGGGTTAGCAATCAGCCCCAGCATTTT
once | TRBJ2-1 | TRBV7-8 | - | CASSPYNEQFF | TGTGCCAGCAGCCCCTACAATGAGCAGTTCTTC
- | TRBJ2-4 | TRBV6-6 | - | CASTTGGRDIQYF | TGTGCCAGCACCACAGGGGGGAGGGACATTCAGTACTTC
few | TRBJ2-2 | TRBV27 | - | CASSFLAVGSGELFF | TGTGCCAGCAGTTTCCTAGCTGTTGGGTCCGGGGAGCTGTTTTTT
- | TRBJ1-6 | TRBV5-4 | TRBD1 | CASSLGQGAPNSPLHF | TGTGCCAGCAGCTTGGGTCAGGGGGCGCCTAATTCACCCCTCCACTTT
- | TRBJ2-1 | TRBV5-1 | TRBD2 | CASSLGAGGDEQFF | TGCGCCAGCAGCTTGGGCGCGGGGGGAGATGAGCAGTTCTTC
few | TRBJ1-4 | TRBV3-1/TRBV3-2 | - | CASSPSTATNEKLFF | TGTGCCAGCAGCCCGAGCACGGCAACTAATGAAAAACTGTTTTTT
- | TRBJ2-7 | TRBV6-5 | - | CASRQVYEQYF | TGTGCCAGCAGACAGGTGTACGAGCAGTACTTC
- | TRBJ2-7 | TRBV7-9 | - | CASSLDYEQYF | TGTGCCAGCAGCCTCGACTACGAGCAGTACTTC
- | TRBJ2-7 | TRBV3-1/TRBV3-2 | - | CASSPYPNEQYF | TGTGCCAGCAGCCCCTACCCTAACGAGCAGTACTTC
- | TRBJ2-1 | TRBV5-1 | TRBD2 | CASSLARLAGDEQFF | TGCGCCAGCAGCTTGGCCCGACTAGCGGGGGACGAGCAGTTCTTC
- | TRBJ1-5 | TRBV1 | - | CTSSPRGQGAQPQHF | TGCACCAGCAGCCCTAGAGGACAGGGGGCTCAGCCCCAGCATTTT
- | TRBJ2-4 | TRBV11-1 | TRBD2 | CASSSGLVGNIQYF | TGTGCCAGCAGCTCTGGACTAGTGGGAAACATTCAGTACTTC
- | TRBJ2-4 | TRBV5-1 | - | CASSLEGVLGIQYF | TGCGCCAGCAGCTTGGAGGGAGTACTAGGCATTCAGTACTTC
- | TRBJ1-2 | TRBV10-3 | TRBD1 | CAISSTGYGGYTF | TGTGCCATCAGCTCGACAGGGTACGGTGGCTACACCTTC
- | TRBJ1-2 | TRBV5-4 | - | CASSYTGSSRTSGYTF | TGTGCCAGCAGCTACACGGGATCGTCTCGAACTAGTGGCTACACCTTC
- | TRBJ2-1 | TRBV9 | TRBD1 | CASSARGQRNNEQFF | TGTGCCAGCAGCGCCAGGGGGCAGCGGAACAATGAGCAGTTCTTC
- | TRBJ1-1 | TRBV4-3 | - | CASSQEGATEAFF | TGCGCCAGCAGCCAAGAGGGGGCCACTGAAGCTTTCTTT
- | TRBJ2-1 | TRBV7-9 | - | CASSPNRERNEQFF | TGTGCCAGCAGCCCGAACAGGGAAAGGAATGAGCAGTTCTTC
- | TRBJ2-3 | TRBV5-1 | - | CASSLSTGTDTQYF | TGCGCCAGCAGCTTGTCTACAGGCACAGATACGCAGTATTTT
- | TRBJ2-7 | TRBV12-5 | - | CASGVAAGSEQYF | TGTGCTAGTGGTGTTGCAGCAGGGAGCGAGCAGTACTTC
- | TRBJ1-5 | TRBV19 | - | CASSMIGSQPQHF | TGTGCCAGTAGTATGATTGGGAGTCAGCCCCAGCATTTT
- | TRBJ1-2 | TRBV2 | TRBD1 | CASSGGTVNYGYTF | TGTGCCAGCAGTGGCGGGACAGTCAACTATGGCTACACCTTC
- | TRBJ2-5 | TRBV7-2 | TRBD2 | CASSPWGLAGGFQETQYF | TGTGCCAGCAGCCCTTGGGGACTAGCGGGGGGGTTCCAAGAGACCCAGTACTTC
few | TRBJ1-2 | TRBV14 | TRBD1 | CASSPTGFGYTF | TGTGCCAGCAGCCCGACAGGGTTTGGCTACACCTTC
- | TRBJ2-1 | TRBV7-2 | - | CASSLSGGDGSNNEQFF | TGTGCCAGCAGCTTATCGGGCGGAGATGGGAGCAACAATGAGCAGTTCTTC
few | TRBJ2-4 | TRBV3-1/TRBV3-2 | - | CASSQEPRFKNIQYF | TGTGCCAGCAGCCAAGAACCGCGTTTCAAAAACATTCAGTACTTC
- | TRBJ1-3 | TRBV10-3 | - | CAISESSLGGNTIYF | TGTGCCATCAGTGAGTCAAGTTTGGGTGGAAACACCATATATTTT
medium-sized | TRBJ1-2 | TRBV6-6 | TRBD1 | CASSSGQGYGYTF | TGTGCCAGCAGTTCCGGACAGGGGTATGGCTACACCTTC
few | TRBJ1-5 | TRBV18 | TRBD1 | CASSLGQGVPPQHF | TGTGCCAGCTCACTGGGACAGGGTGTGCCACCCCAGCATTTT
- | TRBJ2-7 | TRBV4-3 | - | CASSQDLGRGQYF | TGCGCCAGCAGCCAAGATCTCGGCAGGGGGCAGTACTTC
- | TRBJ2-1 | TRBV27 | TRBD1 | CASSFRGTGYEQFF | TGTGCCAGCAGTTTCCGGGGGACAGGGTATGAGCAGTTCTTC
once | TRBJ2-3 | TRBV19 | - | CASKGDSDTDTQYF | TGTGCCAGTAAGGGGGACTCTGACACAGATACGCAGTATTTT
- | TRBJ1-1 | TRBV9 | TRBD1 | CASSPTTGAAIGEAFF | TGTGCCAGCAGCCCCACGACAGGGGCCGCGATCGGTGAAGCTTTCTTT